The present entry profiles one T cell receptor (beta chain) with its context. This sample was included in a study of CD8 T cells in Susac syndrome. V gave up 0 bases and J gave up 7 bases, with 17 bases separating them. Germline V gene sequence: CDR1 SGHRS, CDR2 YFSETQ. This CDR3 has 17 residues. It was with random hexamers that roughly 0.5 to 1 ug RNA was reverse transcribed. immunoSEQ multiplex PCR amplified TCR beta CDR3 across 54 Vbeta, 13 Jbeta. TCRdb independently ran MiXCR on the immunoSEQ multiplex PCR reads; one entry per CDR3 protein. The table has 150,000 or so distinct CDR3 sequences, roughly 95% seen once.

Sample: CD4+ T cells from PBMCs. The origin of this receptor is a human donor in good health. The chain is built from TRBV5-1 and TRBJ1-6, with no clear D. This CDR3 reads CASSLDHGSYRNSPLHF. The CDR3 DNA reads TGCGCCAGCAGCTTGGATCACGGTTCCTATCGGAATTCACCCCTCCACTTT.